The clone carrying this T cell receptor beta chain was counted only a few times. Antigen unknown. This sample was included in a study of T cells in Graves' hyperthyroidism and ophthalmopathy. Study in general: It was at initial diagnosis, before any treatment, that peripheral blood was collected. Findings and limits, study-wide: Expanded thyroid clonotypes (above 0.001) were mostly also found in blood.

Regions amplified from RNA transcripts were the TCR beta CDR3 regions. TCR CDR3 underwent first-round RT-PCR with the HTBI primer set. TCRdb independently ran MiXCR on the multiplex PCR reads; one entry per CDR3 protein. The repertoire includes about 530,000 distinct CDR3 sequences, roughly a sixth of them detected once, and approximately 15% sits in the top ten. The germline CDR1 and CDR2 sequences are SGHRS and YFSETQ. Trimming removed 6 bases from V and 4 bases from J, with 20 bases in between. The CDR3 length is 15 residues. Clinical symptoms, serum thyroxine, TRAb, thyroid ultrasound and orbital computed tomography established diagnosis. The PBMCs were sourced from fresh peripheral blood (approximately 9 ml).

The J gene is TRBJ2-7, the V gene TRBV5-1; D perhaps matches TRBD1 (6 bases). Sequencing was carried out using blood. The receptor was derived from a young woman with Graves' ophthalmopathy. The CDR3, as DNA: TGCGCCAGCACCCAGGGCGCAGGGGACGATTACGAGCAGTACTTC. Encoded protein: CASTQGAGDDYEQYF.